Listed here are 31 T cell receptor beta chains from one sample, sequenced in a study of T cell responses to AZD1222 COVID-19 vaccine. TCRdb's table, derived via immunoSEQ multiplex PCR, lists solely in-frame clones and lacks some. Among about 120,000 clones, about 93% were seen once, and the ten largest hold about 5%. The sample consisted of peripheral blood, taken 28 days after the second AZD1222 dose. These receptors all come from an adult who received the AZD1222 COVID-19 vaccine.

This chain connects TRBV9 to TRBJ2-2; TRBD1 is a possible D gene (5 bases). The CDR3 is 15 amino acids. Trimming stripped 0 bases from V and 4 bases from J, with 10 bases between. CDR1 is SGDLS, CDR2 YYNGEE, per germline. The CDR3 DNA is TGTGCCAGCAGCGTAGGGCAGGGATCCACCGGGGAGCTGTTTTTT. Amino acids: CASSVGQGSTGELFF.

J is TRBJ2-1 and V is TRBV7-8; tentative D call: TRBD1 (5 bases). V lost 3 bases to trimming and J lost 0 bases, with 9 bases between them. Germline loops: CDR1 SGHVS, CDR2 FQNEAQ. The CDR3 is made up of 15 amino acids. CDR3 sequence reads: CASSLDISSYNEQFF. The DNA of the CDR3 is TGTGCCAGCAGCTTGGACATAAGCTCCTACAATGAGCAGTTCTTC.

The genes are TRBV19 and TRBJ1-1, with D perhaps TRBD1 (5 bases). This CDR3 has 13 amino acids. CDR1 is LNHDA, CDR2 SQIVND, per germline (reference sequence). V lost 7 bases, J lost 3 bases, and 12 bases lay in between. The CDR3 reads CASTRGGYTEAFF. The CDR3 nucleotides are TGTGCCAGTACCCGGGGGGGATACACTGAAGCTTTCTTT. Complete variable domain (other parts from reference TRBV19 and TRBJ1-1): DGGITQSPKYLFRKEGQNVTLSCEQNLNHDAMYWYRQDPGQGLRLIYYSQIVNDFQKGDIAEGYSVSREKKESFPLTVTSAQKNPTAFYLCASTRGGYTEAFFGQGTRLTVV.

V is TRBV7-2 and J is TRBJ1-1; D not certain. The germline V and J ends were trimmed by 2 bases and 1 base, with 8 bases remaining between them. Germline-derived CDR1 and CDR2 are SGHTA and FQGNSA. The length of the CDR3 is 14 residues. This CDR3 is CASSLLRGNTEAFF. The CDR3 DNA reads TGTGCCAGCAGCTTACTGCGGGGGAACACTGAAGCTTTCTTT.

The V call is TRBV2, the J call TRBJ2-1, with 15 positions matching TRBD2. CDR3 size: 17 residues. The V and J ends lost 3 bases and 4 bases, in that order; junction bases with no gene match: 4. CDR1 and CDR2 from the germline V gene are SNHLY and FYNNEI. This CDR3 reads CASSERTSGRVYNEQFF. The DNA of the CDR3 is TGTGCCAGCAGTGAGAGGACTAGCGGGAGGGTATACAATGAGCAGTTCTTC.

This chain connects TRBV24-1 to TRBJ2-1; 12 positions agree with TRBD2. V lost 5 bases and J lost 5; bases outside the gene matches: 12. Germline V gene lookup returns CDR1 KGHDR and CDR2 SFDVKD. This CDR3 is built from 18 residues. The CDR3 reads CATSGTPKLAGGDNEQFF. The CDR3 region has the DNA TGTGCCACCAGTGGAACCCCAAAACTAGCGGGAGGTGACAATGAGCAGTTCTTC.

The rearrangement links TRBV18 to TRBJ2-5; 9 positions agree with TRBD1. Germline V gene sequence: CDR1 KGHSH, CDR2 LQKENI. The CDR3 totals 13 residues. J was trimmed by 3 bases and V by 6 bases; bases with no gene match: 2. CDR3 loop: CASSGQGEETQYF. CDR3 in DNA: TGTGCCAGCTCGGGACAGGGAGAAGAGACCCAGTACTTC.

The CDR3 coding sequence is TGTGCCAGCAGTTACTTCCAAAGAGCAGGCGAGCAGTACTTC. It translates to CASSYFQRAGEQYF. The chain joins TRBV6-5 to TRBJ2-7, with D hard to call. The ends were cut back, 1 base at V and 6 bases at J, with 13 bases in the middle. The CDR3 sequence is 14 residues long. The germline gives CDR1 MNHEY, CDR2 SVGAGI.

The chain employs TRBV15 and TRBJ1-2; TRBD1 aligns across 7 bases. Trimming took 5 bases from V and 2 from J; bases not matched to a gene: 2. Per the germline V gene, CDR1 is LNHNV and CDR2 is YYDKDF (reference sequence). The CDR3 is 13 amino acids. CDR3 nucleotides: TGTGCCACCAGCCAGGACAGGAACTATGGCTACACCTTC. Its translation: CATSQDRNYGYTF.

The rearrangement joins TRBV30 to TRBJ2-7; D unresolved. The CDR3 is 12 residues long. Trimming removed 3 bases at V and 3 bases at J, with 9 bases between. Looked up from germline, CDR1 is GTSNPN and CDR2 is SVGIG (reference sequence). The CDR3 nucleotides read TGTGCCTGGAGGGGGTTAAACTACGAGCAGTACTTC. It codes for CAWRGLNYEQYF.

This chain joins TRBV27 and TRBJ1-2, with D uncertain. The V and J ends lost 6 bases and 0 bases respectively, with 20 bases between them. This CDR3 contains 17 residues. Germline lookup yields CDR1 MNHEY and CDR2 SMNVEV (reference sequence). In nucleotides, the CDR3 is TGTGCCAGCAGCCCCCAAGGTGGACTCGGTTCTAACTATGGCTACACCTTC. It yields the protein CASSPQGGLGSNYGYTF.

The chain has TRBV5-6 and TRBJ2-3; no clear D gene. CDR3 length: 15 residues. Looked up from germline, CDR1 is SGHDT and CDR2 is YYEEEE. Trimming pared 2 bases from V and 6 bases from J, leaving 16 bases between. CDR3 sequence: CASSFGGLVSDTQYF. CDR3 nucleotides: TGTGCCAGCAGCTTTGGTGGGTTGGTTTCGGATACGCAGTATTTT.

The chain carries TRBV4-1 and TRBJ1-2, with 7 bases identical to TRBD1. The germline CDR1 and CDR2 sequences are MGHRA and YSYEKL. This CDR3 has 16 residues. Trimming cost V 1 base and J 4 bases; bases outside gene matches: 9. CDR3 region: CASSQARTGLGYGYTF. CDR3 nucleotides: TGCGCCAGCAGCCAAGCCCGGACAGGTTTGGGCTATGGCTACACCTTC.

The chain links TRBV24-1 to TRBJ2-1; perhaps TRBD1 as D (5 bases). Germline V gene lookup returns CDR1 KGHDR and CDR2 SFDVKD. V lost 0 bases, J lost 7 bases, and 9 bases lay in between. The CDR3 has 14 amino acids. DNA for the CDR3: TGTGCCACCAGTGATTTGCAGGGTGTAAATGAGCAGTTCTTC. It codes for CATSDLQGVNEQFF.

This sequence joins TRBV3-1 (or the pseudogene TRBV3-2) and TRBJ1-2; unclear D gene. CDR3 length: 14 amino acids. Trimming stripped 1 base from V and 5 bases from J, with 11 bases between. Germline-derived CDR1 and CDR2 are LGHDT and YNNKEL (reference sequence). Here the CDR3 reads CASSQGTVYYGYTF. DNA of the CDR3: TGTGCCAGCAGCCAAGGGACCGTTTATTATGGCTACACCTTC.

This clone is classed as medium-sized. In DNA form, the CDR3 reads TGTGCCAGCAGCTCGACTAGCGGACTTAGCTCCTACAATGAGCAGTTCTTC. It is translated as CASSSTSGLSSYNEQFF. V gene TRBV7-9 combines with J gene TRBJ2-1, with 9 bases that match TRBD2. The CDR3 is made up of 17 amino acids. From germline, CDR1 is SEHNR and CDR2 FQNEAQ (reference sequence). V shed 4 bases, J shed 0 bases, and the junction held 7 bases outside the gene matches. The variable domain in full, completed from reference TRBV7-9 and TRBJ2-1, reads DTGVSQNPRHKITKRGQNVTFRCDPISEHNRLYWYRQTLGQGPEFLTYFQNEAQLEKSRLLSDRFSAERPKGSFSTLEIQRTEQGDSAMYLCASSSTSGLSSYNEQFFGPGTRLTVL.

V usage is TRBV12-5 and J usage is TRBJ2-7, with TRBD1 identical over 9 bases. Per the germline V gene, CDR1 is LGHNT and CDR2 is FRNRAP. This CDR3 is 13 amino acids long. V shed 6 bases and J 3 bases; nucleotides not matched to a gene: 3. CDR3 coding DNA: TGTGCTAGTGGCAAGGGACAGGGCTACGAGCAGTACTTC. This encodes CASGKGQGYEQYF. Variable domain in full (rest from reference TRBV12-5 and TRBJ2-7): DARVTQTPRHKVTEMGQEVTMRCQPILGHNTVFWYRQTMMQGLELLAYFRNRAPLDDSGMPKDRFSAEMPDATLATLKIQPSEPRDSAVYFCASGKGQGYEQYFGPGTRLTVT.

This clone appeared a single time. The V call is TRBV11-2, the J call TRBJ2-7; 9 positions agree with TRBD2. The germline V gene encodes CDR1 SGHAT and CDR2 FQNNGV. Losses at the gene ends were 3 bases for V and 2 bases for J; bases not matched to a gene: 5. The length of the CDR3 is 15 residues. The CDR3 loop is CASSLAASGAYEQYF. CDR3 DNA sequence: TGTGCCAGCAGCTTGGCGGCTAGCGGGGCCTACGAGCAGTACTTC.

This chain's CDR3 is CASSDPLEGSNEKLFF. The CDR3 DNA reads as TGTGCCAGCAGCGACCCTTTGGAGGGCTCTAATGAAAAACTGTTTTTT. The chain uses TRBV7-2 and TRBJ1-4; no clear D gene. Trimming left V 5 bases short and J 3 bases short, with 16 bases between. The CDR3 runs 16 residues. Germline V lookup: CDR1 SGHTA, CDR2 FQGNSA.

This clone has a handful of counts. The V call is TRBV2, the J call TRBJ2-5, with 9 bases identical to TRBD2. Germline lookup yields CDR1 SNHLY and CDR2 FYNNEI. With 11 bases clipped from V and 5 bases from J, the junction kept 21 bases outside the gene matches. CDR3 length equals 17 residues. The CDR3 coding sequence is TGTGCCGGAGAGAAGTGGGCTAGCGGGACTCTACGGGAGACCCAGTACTTC. It encodes CAGEKWASGTLRETQYF.

The V call is TRBV7-2, the J call TRBJ1-4; the match to TRBD1 covers 7 bases. CDR3 size: 14 residues. Germline trimming cut 5 bases from V and 10 bases from J; bases unmatched to any gene: 10. Looked up from germline, CDR1 is SGHTA and CDR2 is FQGNSA. This CDR3 is CASSTDRDSVKLFF. The CDR3 DNA is TGTGCCAGCAGCACAGATCGGGACAGTGTAAAACTGTTTTTT.

The rearrangement links TRBV7-8 to TRBJ2-7, with 9 bases matching TRBD1. The CDR3 runs to 14 residues. Per germline, CDR1 SGHVS and CDR2 FQNEAQ. Germline trimming cut 5 bases from V and 4 bases from J; bases unmatched to any gene: 6. CDR3 DNA: TGTGCCAGCAGCCTCGGACAGGGGATTTACGAGCAGTACTTC. Its translation is CASSLGQGIYEQYF.

This chain joins TRBV6-5 and TRBJ2-7; weak D call: TRBD1 (5 bases). The V and J ends lost 5 bases and 6 bases respectively, with 14 bases between them. Germline lookup yields CDR1 MNHEY and CDR2 SVGAGI. CDR3 length: 13 residues. CDR3 amino acids: CASSTIRGSEQYF. As DNA, the CDR3 is TGTGCCAGCAGTACGATAAGGGGCAGCGAGCAGTACTTC.

This chain uses TRBV7-9 with TRBJ1-4; D call uncertain. This CDR3 has 15 amino acids. Germline values: CDR1 SEHNR, CDR2 FQNEAQ (reference sequence). The V gene lost 3 bases and the J gene lost 4 bases, with 12 bases spanning the gap. The DNA for the CDR3 is TGTGCCAGCAGCTTGCGGTCTCCGGTTAATGAAAAACTGTTTTTT. Encoded protein: CASSLRSPVNEKLFF.

The chain recombines TRBV4-1 with TRBJ2-3; weak D call: TRBD1 (6 bases). This CDR3 is built from 17 residues. Trimming removed 0 bases from V and 6 bases from J, with 19 bases in between. Germline V gene data show CDR1 as MGHRA and CDR2 as YSYEKL. The CDR3 DNA sequence: TGCGCCAGCAGCCAAGATCAGGTGGACAGTGAAACCGATACGCAGTATTTT. Translated, it gives CASSQDQVDSETDTQYF.

V usage is TRBV2 and J usage is TRBJ1-3, with a tentative D call TRBD1 (5 bases). Germline CDR1 reads SNHLY; CDR2 reads FYNNEI. The V gene lost 2 bases and the J gene lost 2 bases, with 10 bases spanning the gap. This CDR3 is 15 amino acids long. The CDR3: CASSELTAPGNTIYF. The CDR3 DNA reads TGTGCCAGCAGTGAACTGACAGCTCCTGGAAACACCATATATTTT.

The genes are TRBV19 and TRBJ1-5; no clear D gene. The V gene's germline CDR1 is LNHDA and CDR2 SQIVND (reference sequence). The CDR3 extends over 15 amino acids. V was trimmed by 3 bases and J by 4 bases, leaving 13 bases between them. CDR3 sequence (DNA): TGTGCCAGTAGTATGGGGAGGACGGGTAATCAGCCCCAGCATTTT. This translates into CASSMGRTGNQPQHF.

The chain links TRBV7-8 to TRBJ2-1, with 13 positions matching TRBD2. Trimming removed 8 bases from V and 7 bases from J; junction bases left unmatched: 8. The CDR3 extends over 15 amino acids. Germline values: CDR1 SGHVS, CDR2 FQNEAQ. CDR3: CASRETSGGENEQFF. The CDR3 DNA follows: TGTGCCAGCCGAGAAACTAGCGGGGGGGAGAATGAGCAGTTCTTC.

The chain couples TRBV18 to TRBJ2-7, with TRBD1 identical over 12 bases. CDR3 length: 14 amino acids. V lost 3 bases and J lost 9; bases outside the gene matches: 6. Germline assignment: CDR1 KGHSH and CDR2 LQKENI. Here the CDR3 reads CASSPGQGAATQYF. CDR3 nucleotide sequence: TGTGCCAGCTCACCGGGACAGGGGGCCGCGACGCAGTACTTC.

The chain uses TRBV6-2 or TRBV6-3 and TRBJ1-5; 7 positions agree with TRBD1. The CDR3 loop spans 14 amino acids. The germline V gene has CDR1 MNHEY and CDR2 SVGEGT. V dropped 4 bases and J dropped 0; count of bases not matched to a gene: 0. The CDR3: CASSSGGSNQPQHF. For the CDR3, the DNA is TGTGCCAGCAGTTCAGGGGGTAGCAATCAGCCCCAGCATTTT.

The rearrangement joins TRBV6-5 to TRBJ2-7; possibly TRBD2 for D (6 bases). CDR3 length: 15 amino acids. Germline V gene lookup returns CDR1 MNHEY and CDR2 SVGAGI. V was clipped by 7 bases and J by 2 bases, with 18 bases between them. CDR3 DNA sequence: TGTGCCAGCAAGGAACAGGCGGGCGGGACCTACGAGCAGTACTTC. Residues: CASKEQAGGTYEQYF.